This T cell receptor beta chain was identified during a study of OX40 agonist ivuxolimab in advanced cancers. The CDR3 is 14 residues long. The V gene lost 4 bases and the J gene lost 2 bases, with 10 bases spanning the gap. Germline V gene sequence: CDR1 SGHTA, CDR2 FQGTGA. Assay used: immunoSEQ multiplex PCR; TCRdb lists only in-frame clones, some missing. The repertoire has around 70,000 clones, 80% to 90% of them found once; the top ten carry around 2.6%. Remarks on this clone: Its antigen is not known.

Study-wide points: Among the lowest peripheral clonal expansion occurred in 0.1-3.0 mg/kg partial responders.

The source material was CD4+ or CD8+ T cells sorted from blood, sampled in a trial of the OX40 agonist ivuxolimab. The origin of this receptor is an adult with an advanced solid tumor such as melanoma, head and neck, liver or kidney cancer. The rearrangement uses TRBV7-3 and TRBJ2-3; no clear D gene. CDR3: CASSSVGITDTQYF. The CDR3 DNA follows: TGTGCCAGCAGCTCCGTAGGGATCACAGATACGCAGTATTTT.